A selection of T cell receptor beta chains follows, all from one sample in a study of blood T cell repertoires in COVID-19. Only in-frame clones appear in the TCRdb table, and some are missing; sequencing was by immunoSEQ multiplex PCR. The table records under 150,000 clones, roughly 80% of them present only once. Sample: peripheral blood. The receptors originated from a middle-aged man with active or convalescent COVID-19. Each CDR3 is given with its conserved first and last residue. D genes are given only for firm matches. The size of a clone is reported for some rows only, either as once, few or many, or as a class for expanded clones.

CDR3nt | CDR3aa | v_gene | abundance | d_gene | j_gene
TGTGCCAGTAGTATTGGGGCGGGACTAAAATTCTTC | CASSIGAGLKFF | TRBV19 | . | TRBD2 | TRBJ2-1
TGTGCCAGCAGCGTAGTTGGACTAAACACCATATATTTT | CASSVVGLNTIYF | TRBV9 | . | . | TRBJ1-3
TGTGCCAGCAGTTTCCGTCCTACCCCCAGACAGGGGTTATCCTACGAGCAGTACTTC | CASSFRPTPRQGLSYEQYF | TRBV28 | . | TRBD1 | TRBJ2-7
TGTGCCAGCAGCCAAGATTCCCTAGGGACAATGCAGTTCTTC | CASSQDSLGTMQFF | TRBV3-1/TRBV3-2 | . | . | TRBJ2-1
TGTGCCACCAGTGATTTGCAAAGCGGGAGTTACCTCTACGAGCAGTACTTC | CATSDLQSGSYLYEQYF | TRBV24-1 | . | TRBD2 | TRBJ2-7
TGTGCCAGCAGTGAAGGACTAGCGGGAGCATCCCAGTACTTC | CASSEGLAGASQYF | TRBV2 | . | TRBD2 | TRBJ2-5
TGCGCCAGCATAGGACAGAACCAGGGGGCCCAGCATTTT | CASIGQNQGAQHF | TRBV5-1 | few | TRBD1 | TRBJ1-5
TGCACCAGCAGCCAAGATCCTACAGAGCAAAATGAAAAACTGTTTTTT | CTSSQDPTEQNEKLFF | TRBV1 | . | . | TRBJ1-4
TGTGCCAGCAGCTCACCGACAGGGGGCGCGTACCAAGAGACCCAGTACTTC | CASSSPTGGAYQETQYF | TRBV11-2 | . | TRBD1 | TRBJ2-5
TGTGCCAGCAGCCCGACTAGCGGGAGCATCGAGACCCAGTACTTC | CASSPTSGSIETQYF | TRBV11-3 | . | TRBD2 | TRBJ2-5
TGTGCCAGCAGTTTGGCAGGAAGCTACGAGCAGTACTTC | CASSLAGSYEQYF | TRBV12-3/TRBV12-4 | . | . | TRBJ2-7
TGCGCCAGCAGCTTGGAACCGGGACTAGGAGTAATTGAGACCCAGTACTTC | CASSLEPGLGVIETQYF | TRBV5-1 | few | TRBD2 | TRBJ2-5
TGTGCCAGCAGCTTAGGAATTACTAGCGGGAGGATGGTCGAGCAGTACTTC | CASSLGITSGRMVEQYF | TRBV7-2 | . | TRBD2 | TRBJ2-7
TGTGCCAGTAGTTGGGAGGCTAGCGGGCGAAGGGATGAGCAGTTCTTC | CASSWEASGRRDEQFF | TRBV19 | . | TRBD2 | TRBJ2-1
TGTGCCAGCAGCTTAAGTAGTTCAGCAGGGCGGGCTTTCTTT | CASSLSSSAGRAFF | TRBV7-2 | . | . | TRBJ1-1
TGTGCCAGCAGTTTCGTTGGCGCTGGGGGCCGCTATGGCTACACCTTC | CASSFVGAGGRYGYTF | TRBV28 | . | . | TRBJ1-2
TGTGCCAGCAGCTTATACAGGGGGTTTGGAAACACCATATATTTT | CASSLYRGFGNTIYF | TRBV7-2 | . | TRBD1 | TRBJ1-3
TGCGCCAGCACCCCCTTTGGACAGATCTACGAGCAGTACTTC | CASTPFGQIYEQYF | TRBV5-1 | . | . | TRBJ2-7
TGCGCCAGCAGCACCACGGGGACAGGGGAGAGCTACACCTTC | CASSTTGTGESYTF | TRBV5-1 | . | TRBD1 | TRBJ1-2
TGTGCCAGCCTGGACAGGTCGGTAGAGACCCAGTACTTC | CASLDRSVETQYF | TRBV28 | few | TRBD1 | TRBJ2-5
TGTGCCTGGAGTGTGGGCACGAACACTGAAGCTTTCTTT | CAWSVGTNTEAFF | TRBV30 | . | . | TRBJ1-1
TGTGCCAGCAGCCTAGTGCTTTCAGGGTACCAAGAGACCCAGTACTTC | CASSLVLSGYQETQYF | TRBV3-1/TRBV3-2 | . | . | TRBJ2-5
TGTGCCATCAGTGACGGGACAGGGGCCTCTGGAAACACCATATATTTT | CAISDGTGASGNTIYF | TRBV10-3 | . | TRBD1 | TRBJ1-3
TGTGCCAGCAGCGTAGCCGGGGACTACTCCTACAATGAGCAGTTCTTC | CASSVAGDYSYNEQFF | TRBV9 | . | TRBD2 | TRBJ2-1
TGTGCCAGCAGCACTTCCGTAGATGGAAACACCATATATTTT | CASSTSVDGNTIYF | TRBV21-1 | . | . | TRBJ1-3
TGTGCCAGTAAGGAAGGGACAACGAACACCGGGGAGCTGTTTTTT | CASKEGTTNTGELFF | TRBV19 | . | . | TRBJ2-2
TGTGCCAGCTCACCAGGCAGGGCCGAGACCCAGTACTTC | CASSPGRAETQYF | TRBV18 | . | . | TRBJ2-5
TGTGCCAGTAGTATACTCCCCGAGGCCTACAATGAGCAGTTCTTC | CASSILPEAYNEQFF | TRBV19 | . | . | TRBJ2-1
TGTGCCAGCAGTTTATCGCCAGGGTGGAAACTGTTTTTT | CASSLSPGWKLFF | TRBV27 | . | . | TRBJ1-4
TGCGGGACATCCCAAGAGACCCAGTACTTC | CGTSQETQYF | TRBV23-1 | . | . | TRBJ2-5
TGTGCCAGCAGTTACTCCGGACAGGGCAATGAGCAGTTCTTC | CASSYSGQGNEQFF | TRBV6-5 | . | TRBD1 | TRBJ2-1
TGTGCCAGCAGCTACCCCGGGACAGGGGTCTTTAACACCGGGGAGCTGTTTTTT | CASSYPGTGVFNTGELFF | TRBV7-9 | . | TRBD1 | TRBJ2-2
TGTGCCAGCAGCCTAGGGGAGGGGCCCCAGCATTTT | CASSLGEGPQHF | TRBV5-4 | . | . | TRBJ1-5